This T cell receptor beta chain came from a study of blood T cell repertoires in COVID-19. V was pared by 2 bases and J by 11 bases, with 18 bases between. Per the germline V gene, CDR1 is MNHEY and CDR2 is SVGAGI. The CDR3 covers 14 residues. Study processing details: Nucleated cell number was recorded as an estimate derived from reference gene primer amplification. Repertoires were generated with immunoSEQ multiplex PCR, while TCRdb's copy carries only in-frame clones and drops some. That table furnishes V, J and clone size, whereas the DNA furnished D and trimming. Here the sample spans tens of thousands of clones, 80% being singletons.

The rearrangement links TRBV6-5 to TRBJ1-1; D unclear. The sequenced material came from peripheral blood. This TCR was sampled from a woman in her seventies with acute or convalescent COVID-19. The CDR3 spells CASSYDPGVQRAFF. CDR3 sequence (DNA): TGTGCCAGCAGTTACGACCCCGGGGTGCAGAGGGCTTTCTTT.